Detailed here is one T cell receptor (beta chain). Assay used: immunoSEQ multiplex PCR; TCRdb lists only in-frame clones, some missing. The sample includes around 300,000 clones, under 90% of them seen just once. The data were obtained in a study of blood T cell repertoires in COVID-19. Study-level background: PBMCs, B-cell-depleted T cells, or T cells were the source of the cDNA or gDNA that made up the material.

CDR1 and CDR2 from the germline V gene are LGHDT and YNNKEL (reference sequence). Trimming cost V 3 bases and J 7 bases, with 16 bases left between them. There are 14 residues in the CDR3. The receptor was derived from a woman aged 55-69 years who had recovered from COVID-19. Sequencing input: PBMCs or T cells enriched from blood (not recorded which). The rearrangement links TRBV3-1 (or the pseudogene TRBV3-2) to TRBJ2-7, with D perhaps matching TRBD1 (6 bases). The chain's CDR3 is CASSQLGAAGEQYF. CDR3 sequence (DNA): TGTGCCAGCAGCCAGTTGGGGGCCGCCGGTGAGCAGTACTTC.